This T cell receptor (beta chain) emerged from a study of cytomegalovirus exposure and HLA in healthy donors. V was clipped by 2 bases and J by 4 bases, with 8 bases between them. Germline-derived CDR1 and CDR2 are KGHSH and LQKENI. This CDR3 comprises 13 residues. Amplification used 60 Vbeta primers and 13 Jbeta primers. The protocol was immunoSEQ multiplex PCR, while the TCRdb copy is restricted to in-frame clones and leaves out a portion. The sample contains over 130,000 clones, approximately 84% of which appear only once. This clonotype was sampled from a man younger than 45 in good health and CMV-seropositive. The rearrangement joins TRBV18 to TRBJ1-2; no clear D gene. The sample comprised PBMCs. CDR3: CASSPGELYGYTF. CDR3 nucleotide sequence: TGTGCCAGCTCACCAGGGGAGCTCTATGGCTACACCTTC.